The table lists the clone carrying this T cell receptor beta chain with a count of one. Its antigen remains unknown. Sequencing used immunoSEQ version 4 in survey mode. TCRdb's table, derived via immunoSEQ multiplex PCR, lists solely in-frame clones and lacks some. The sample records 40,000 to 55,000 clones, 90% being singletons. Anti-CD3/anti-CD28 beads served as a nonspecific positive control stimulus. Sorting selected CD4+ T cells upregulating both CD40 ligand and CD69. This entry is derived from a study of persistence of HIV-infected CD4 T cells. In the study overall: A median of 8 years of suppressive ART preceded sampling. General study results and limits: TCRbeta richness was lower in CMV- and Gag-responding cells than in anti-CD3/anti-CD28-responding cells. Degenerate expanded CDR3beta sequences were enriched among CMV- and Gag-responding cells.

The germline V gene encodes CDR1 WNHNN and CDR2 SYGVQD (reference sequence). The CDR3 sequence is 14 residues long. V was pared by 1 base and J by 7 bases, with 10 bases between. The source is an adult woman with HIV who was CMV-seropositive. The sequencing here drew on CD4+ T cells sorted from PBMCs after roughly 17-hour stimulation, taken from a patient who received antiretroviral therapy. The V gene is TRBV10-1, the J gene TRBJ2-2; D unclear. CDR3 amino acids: CASSELMGVGELFF. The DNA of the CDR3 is TGCGCCAGCAGTGAGTTGATGGGCGTCGGGGAGCTGTTTTTT.